The 25 T cell receptor beta chains below all came from one sample that was sequenced in a study of glioma-infiltrating T cells. Amplification of TCR alpha and beta CDR3 regions from RNA used iRepertoire nested multiplex PCR. TCRdb fed the multiplex PCR reads into MiXCR, producing one record per CDR3 protein. The table records around 97,000 distinct CDR3 sequences, around 28% of them present only once. The specimen was glioma tissue, nonneoplastic brain tissue, or PBMCs (not recorded which). All receptors come from a human donor with low-grade glioma or glioblastoma, undergoing nonglioma brain surgery, or in good health (not recorded which).

This clonotype was seen ten or more times. This sequence joins TRBV5-4 and TRBJ1-5; D is ambiguous. The germline CDR1 and CDR2 sequences are SGHNT and YYREEE (reference sequence). V was clipped by 7 bases and J by 1 base, with 12 bases between them. The CDR3 runs 14 residues. The CDR3 nucleotides read TGTGCCAGCTCGAACGGAGGGAGCAATCAGCCCCAGCATTTT. Protein: CASSNGGSNQPQHF.

The chain joins TRBV5-1 to TRBJ1-1; no clear D. The CDR3 is made up of 13 amino acids. Trimming pared 5 bases from V and 0 bases from J, leaving 8 bases between. Germline lookup yields CDR1 SGHRS and CDR2 YFSETQ. CDR3 amino acids: CASSAALNTEAFF. The DNA for the CDR3 is TGCGCCAGCAGTGCAGCCCTGAACACTGAAGCTTTCTTT.

This clonotype was counted at least ten times. This chain connects TRBV19 to TRBJ1-1; 7 bases agree with TRBD1. The CDR3 runs 13 residues. The V gene's germline CDR1 is LNHDA and CDR2 SQIVND (reference sequence). Losses at the gene ends were 4 bases for V and 3 bases for J; bases not matched to a gene: 2. The CDR3 reads CASSRDRDTEAFF. The CDR3 bases are TGTGCCAGTAGTAGGGACAGAGACACTGAAGCTTTCTTT.

This clonotype has ten or more counts. In nucleotides, the CDR3 is TGTGCCAGCAGCCGCACAGGGTCAACTAATGAAAAACTGTTTTTT. Translated, it gives CASSRTGSTNEKLFF. The chain combines TRBV7-6 with TRBJ1-4; possible D gene TRBD1, 6 bases. The V end was cut by 5 bases, the J end by 0 bases, with 10 bases between. This CDR3 has 15 residues. The germline V gene has CDR1 SGHVS and CDR2 FNYEAQ.

This clonotype is a singleton in its sample. Its ends do not fully match the called genes, so a read error is possible. The chain joins TRBV5-5 to TRBJ1-2; D gene unclear. This CDR3 spans 15 amino acids. CDR1 is SGHKS, CDR2 YYEKEE, per germline (reference sequence). The CDR3 loop reads CASSLGAVFGYDYTF. The CDR3 nucleotides read TGTGCCAGCAGCTTGGGGGCCGTATTTGGATATGACTACACCTTC.

On this clonotype: Given a much more abundant clone one base away, this may be a read error. Because the CDR3 is missing its conserved closing phenylalanine or tryptophan, this is likely a read error. V usage is TRBV7-3 and J usage is TRBJ1-1; weak D call: TRBD1 (6 bases). V was cut by 5 bases and J by 3 bases, with 16 bases left in between. This CDR3 spans 15 amino acids. CDR1 and CDR2 (germline): SGHTA, FQGTGA. CDR3 DNA sequence: TGTGCCAGCAGCCGATCGGGGGCGCGGGACACTGAAGCTTTCATT. Translated, it gives CASSRSGARDTEAFI.

In the case of this clonotype: A much larger clone differs from this one at a single base, so this may be a read error. CDR3 loop: CASSIPGRYDEQYF. The CDR3, as DNA: TGTGCCAGCAGTATACCGGGACGGTACGACGAGCAGTACTTC. The V gene is TRBV28, the J gene TRBJ2-7; TRBD1 or TRBD2 may be the D gene (5 bases each). Germline lookup yields CDR1 MDHEN and CDR2 SYDVKM. CDR3 length: 14 residues. With 5 bases removed from V and 5 bases from J, the gap between germline ends came to 16 bases. Based on the CDR3 plus reference TRBV28 and TRBJ2-7, the full variable domain is DVKVTQSSRYLVKRTGEKVFLECVQDMDHENMFWYRQDPGLGLRLIYFSYDVKMKEKGDIPEGYSVSREKKERFSLILESASTNQTSMYLCASSIPGRYDEQYFGPGTRLTVT.

A word on this clonotype: With a much larger clone just one base away, this may be a read error. The chain carries TRBV28 and TRBJ1-5; tentatively, D is TRBD1 (5 bases). Germline V CDR1 and CDR2: MDHEN, SYDVKM. The germline V and J ends were trimmed by 5 bases and 5 bases, with 16 bases remaining between them. The CDR3 is made up of 15 amino acids. The CDR3 loop is CASSPYRTTDQPQHF. CDR3 nucleotides: TGTGCCAGCAGTCCCTACAGGACAACAGATCAGCCCCAGCATTTT.

This clonotype was seen ten or more times. The chain joins TRBV28 to TRBJ2-1; the D is unclear. CDR3 length: 14 amino acids. With 1 base removed from V and 0 bases from J, the gap between germline ends came to 4 bases. Germline CDR1 MDHEN, CDR2 SYDVKM. As DNA, the CDR3 is TGTGCCAGCAGTTTATACAGCTCCTACAATGAGCAGTTCTTC. This translates into CASSLYSSYNEQFF.

This clonotype appeared many times. CDR3 nucleotide sequence: TGTGCCAGCAGCACCCTCAGGTCCATGAACACTGAAGCTTTCTTT. As protein: CASSTLRSMNTEAFF. V and J are TRBV7-6 and TRBJ1-1, with D uncertain. Germline CDR1 SGHVS, CDR2 FNYEAQ. Trimming removed 5 bases at V and 0 bases at J, with 13 bases between. The CDR3 runs 15 residues.

In this sample, this clonotype turned up many times. The gene calls are TRBV2 and TRBJ2-1; 10 bases agree with TRBD2. The CDR3 consists of 14 residues. Germline V gene sequence: CDR1 SNHLY, CDR2 FYNNEI. Trimming took 10 bases from V and 4 from J; bases not matched to a gene: 7. The chain's CDR3 is CATRASGGYNEQFF. The CDR3 coding sequence is TGTGCCACTCGAGCTAGCGGGGGTTACAATGAGCAGTTCTTC. Full variable domain (rest looked up from reference TRBV2 and TRBJ2-1): EPEVTQTPSHQVTQMGQEVILRCVPISNHLYFYWYRQILGQKVEFLVSFYNNEISEKSEIFDDQFSVERPDGSNFTLKIRSTKLEDSAMYFCATRASGGYNEQFFGPGTRLTVL.

The rearrangement joins TRBV12-3 or TRBV12-4 to TRBJ1-5, with D uncertain. The CDR3 is 13 amino acids. Trimming removed 5 bases at V and 5 bases at J, with 10 bases between. The CDR3 loop is CASSNPGDQPQHF. The CDR3 DNA sequence: TGTGCCAGCAGTAACCCCGGGGATCAGCCCCAGCATTTT.

V gene TRBV18 combines with J gene TRBJ2-3; TRBD2 matches 9 bases. After removal of 2 bases from V and 4 bases from J, the junction contained 10 bases not matched to a gene. Germline V gives CDR1 KGHSH, CDR2 LQKENI. This CDR3 is 17 amino acids long. Here the CDR3 reads CASSPSGLAGWSDTQYF. CDR3 in DNA: TGTGCCAGCTCACCATCGGGGCTAGCGGGGTGGTCAGATACGCAGTATTTT.

This clonotype has only a few counts. This chain uses TRBV18 with TRBJ1-3; the D is unclear. Germline CDR1 reads KGHSH; CDR2 reads LQKENI. CDR3 length equals 16 residues. The V and J ends lost 1 base and 2 bases respectively, with 12 bases between them. In DNA, the CDR3 is TGTGCCAGCTCACCACTACCGGCCTCCCCTGGAAACACCATATATTTT. This gives the protein CASSPLPASPGNTIYF.

This clonotype was found many times. The chain combines TRBV19 with TRBJ2-3; TRBD2 agrees at 11 bases. The J segment lost 1 base and the V segment lost 6 bases, leaving 3 bases of the junction unmatched. Per the germline V gene, CDR1 is LNHDA and CDR2 is SQIVND (reference sequence). The CDR3 extends over 15 amino acids. In DNA form, the CDR3 reads TGTGCCAGTAGCGAGGGACTAGCGGGCACAGATACGCAGTATTTT. It translates to CASSEGLAGTDTQYF.

Concerning this clonotype: This may come from a read error, since a much larger clone is one base off. The chain uses TRBV6-5 and TRBJ1-5; D remains ambiguous. The germline CDR1 and CDR2 sequences are MNHEY and SVGAGI. This CDR3 has 13 residues. V was pared by 6 bases and J by 0 bases, with 6 bases between. CDR3 loop: CASRSDSNQPQHF. In nucleotides, the CDR3 is TGTGCCAGCAGGAGTGATAGCAATCAGCCCCAGCATTTT.

This clonotype was found many times. The chain employs TRBV20-1 and TRBJ1-5; possibly TRBD1 for D (5 bases). The CDR3 totals 19 residues. CDR1 and CDR2 (germline): DFQATT, SNEGSKA (reference sequence). The germline V and J ends were trimmed by 0 bases and 1 base, with 22 bases remaining between them. CDR3 protein: CSARDLYGSTGRSNQPQHF. The CDR3 DNA reads TGCAGTGCTAGAGATCTCTATGGGTCTACGGGACGGAGCAATCAGCCCCAGCATTTT.

Only a few counts were recorded for this clonotype. The chain couples TRBV3-1 to TRBJ1-2, with 8 bases identical to TRBD1. Germline values: CDR1 LGHDT, CDR2 YNNKEL (reference sequence). V dropped 0 bases and J dropped 4; count of bases not matched to a gene: 7. The CDR3 extends over 16 amino acids. CDR3 sequence reads: CASSQETGDRSYGYTF. The CDR3 nucleotides read TGTGCCAGCAGCCAAGAGACAGGGGATCGGAGCTATGGCTACACCTTC.

A remark on this clonotype: Without the conserved terminal phenylalanine or tryptophan, this CDR3 likely stems from a read error. The V and J genes are TRBV7-2 and TRBJ2-3; D remains ambiguous. This CDR3 has 12 residues. In germline, CDR1 is SGHTA, CDR2 FQGNSA. The ends were cut back, 4 bases at V and 2 bases at J, with 4 bases in the middle. The CDR3 protein is CASSSSTDTQYS. DNA of the CDR3: TGTGCCAGCAGCTCCTCCACAGATACGCAGTATTCT.

With regard to this clonotype: In this CDR3 the conserved last residue, phenylalanine or tryptophan, is missing, so a read error is likely. The chain employs TRBV6-2 or TRBV6-3 and TRBJ2-5; 7 bases match TRBD1. Per the germline V gene, CDR1 is MNHEY and CDR2 is SVGEGT. CDR3 length: 13 residues. With V trimmed by 10 bases and J by 3 bases, 8 bases remained unmatched. CDR3 in DNA: TGTGCCACCACCGGGACAGTAAAAGAGACCCAGTACCTC. Protein sequence: CATTGTVKETQYL.

Comment on this clonotype: A much more abundant neighbour one base away suggests this may be a read error. CDR3 region: CSASRTSWALSYNEQFF. DNA of the CDR3: TGCAGTGCTAGTAGGACTAGCTGGGCCCTCTCCTACAATGAGCAGTTCTTC. J is TRBJ2-1 and V is TRBV20-1, with 8 nucleotides matching TRBD2. CDR3 size: 17 residues. Looked up from germline, CDR1 is DFQATT and CDR2 is SNEGSKA (reference sequence). With V trimmed by 3 bases and J by 0 bases, 10 bases remained unmatched.

This clonotype was observed at least ten times. The chain uses TRBV12-3 or TRBV12-4 and TRBJ2-4, with D unclear. The V end lost 7 bases, the J end lost 8 bases, and 18 bases lay between the germline ends. The CDR3 loop spans 14 amino acids. In DNA form, the CDR3 reads TGTGCCAGCACTGAGACCCCGGGTAGGGACATTCAGTACTTC. This codes for CASTETPGRDIQYF.

This clonotype came up many times. A read error may be the cause here, since a much bigger clone is one base away. J is TRBJ1-5 and V is TRBV12-3 or TRBV12-4; D remains ambiguous. V lost 4 bases and J lost 5, with 6 bases in between. The CDR3 covers 12 residues. CDR3 region: CASSSGDQPQHF. Here the CDR3 DNA reads TGTGCCAGCAGTTCTGGGGATCAGCCCCAGCATTTT.

As for this clonotype: A read error may explain this, as a much larger clone is one base away. The chain couples TRBV2 to TRBJ1-3; no definite D call. Germline CDR1 and CDR2: SNHLY and FYNNEI. This CDR3 comprises 14 residues. The CDR3 reads CASSEAPSVNTIYF. The CDR3 DNA is TGTGCCAGCAGTGAAGCGCCTTCTGTAAACACCATATATTTT.

This clonotype was recorded at least ten times. The J gene is TRBJ1-2, the V gene TRBV20-1; possible D gene TRBD1, 6 bases. The CDR3 is 14 amino acids. V was clipped by 0 bases and J by 4 bases, with 12 bases between them. Looked up from germline, CDR1 is DFQATT and CDR2 is SNEGSKA (reference sequence). CDR3: CSARETQGAYGYTF. The CDR3 bases are TGCAGTGCTAGAGAGACACAGGGAGCCTATGGCTACACCTTC.